The 3 T cell receptor beta chains in this list originate from one sample, sequenced in a study of cytotoxic CD8 clonotypes in ibrutinib-treated CLL. This table comes from immunoSEQ multiplex PCR, and its TCRdb copy is limited to in-frame clones, with some not included. The sample lists about 130,000 clones; 60% to 85% were seen once. Sample: PBMCs, taken after 24 months of ibrutinib treatment. Receptors were obtained from a human donor with chronic lymphocytic leukemia.

The chain joins TRBV7-3 to TRBJ2-2; 7 bases are shared with TRBD1. CDR3 length: 15 residues. The J segment lost 4 bases and the V segment lost 5 bases, leaving 7 bases of the junction unmatched. In germline, CDR1 is SGHTA, CDR2 FQGTGA. CDR3 region: CASSPTGQFTGELFF. CDR3 DNA: TGTGCCAGCAGCCCAACGGGACAGTTCACCGGGGAGCTGTTTTTT.

This clone has only a few counts. The chain joins TRBV5-4 to TRBJ2-3, with D maybe TRBD1 (5 bases). The germline V gene has CDR1 SGHNT and CDR2 YYREEE (reference sequence). CDR3 length: 12 residues. Trimming took off 3 bases at V and 6 bases at J, with 8 bases between the two ends. As DNA, the CDR3 is TGTGCCAGCAGCTCAGGGTCCGATACGCAGTATTTT. It specifies CASSSGSDTQYF.

Points on this clone: This CDR3 is also generated by other DNA sequences in the sample. The chain carries TRBV28 and TRBJ2-7; 8 bases agree with TRBD2. The J segment lost 9 bases and the V segment lost 5 bases, leaving 6 bases of the junction unmatched. The CDR3 has 12 amino acids. The germline CDR1 and CDR2 sequences are MDHEN and SYDVKM. The CDR3 here is CASSPPRGGQYF. In DNA, the CDR3 is TGTGCCAGCAGTCCCCCCCGGGGGGGGCAGTACTTC.